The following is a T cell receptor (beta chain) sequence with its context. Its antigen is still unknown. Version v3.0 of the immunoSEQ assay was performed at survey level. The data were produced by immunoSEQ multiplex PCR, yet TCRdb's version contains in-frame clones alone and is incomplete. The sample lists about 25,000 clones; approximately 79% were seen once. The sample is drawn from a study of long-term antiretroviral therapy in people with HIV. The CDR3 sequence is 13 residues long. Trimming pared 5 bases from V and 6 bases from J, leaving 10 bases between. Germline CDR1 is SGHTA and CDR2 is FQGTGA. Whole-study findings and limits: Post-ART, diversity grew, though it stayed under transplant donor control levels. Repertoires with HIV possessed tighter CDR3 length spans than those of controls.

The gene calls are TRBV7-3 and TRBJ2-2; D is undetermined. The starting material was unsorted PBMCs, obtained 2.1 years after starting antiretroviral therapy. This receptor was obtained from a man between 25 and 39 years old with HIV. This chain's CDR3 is CASSRIGPGELFF. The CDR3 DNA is TGTGCCAGCAGCAGAATCGGGCCCGGGGAGCTGTTTTTT. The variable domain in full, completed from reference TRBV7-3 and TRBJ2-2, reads GAGVSQTPSNKVTEKGKYVELRCDPISGHTALYWYRQSLGQGPEFLIYFQGTGAADDSGLPNDRFFAVRPEGSVSTLKIQRTERGDSAVYLCASSRIGPGELFFGEGSRLTVL.